The sequence of this T cell receptor (beta chain) was determined in a study of T cells after yellow fever vaccination. TCR cDNA was made by 5'RACE template switching, adding a universal primer site and UMIs. TCRdb called the 5' RACE reads again in MiXCR, with one record for every CDR3 protein. The sample comprises tens of thousands of distinct CDR3 sequences, more than 5.5% of which are singletons, and around a third rests with the top ten. This CDR3 comprises 14 residues. The germline V gene encodes CDR1 SGHRS and CDR2 YFSETQ. V lost 3 bases to trimming and J lost 3 bases, with 10 bases between them. There are many counts of this clonotype.

The receptor was derived from a man aged 18 to 29 who received the YFV17D yellow fever vaccine. Sequenced material: CD8+ T cells sorted from PBMCs, taken 5 to 6 days after the first yellow fever vaccination. The V gene is TRBV5-1, the J gene TRBJ2-1; D gene ambiguous. The CDR3 nucleotides are TGCGCCAGCAGCTCCGAAGACGGCTACAATGAGCAGTTCTTC. Translation: CASSSEDGYNEQFF.